Following are 15 T cell receptor beta chains from one sample sequenced in a study of T-cell memory formation after mild COVID-19. TCRdb fed the 5' RACE reads into MiXCR, producing one record per CDR3 protein. Among 180,000 or so distinct CDR3 sequences listed, approximately 10% were seen once. The material sequenced was PBMCs or a T cell subset sorted from them (not recorded which). These receptors came from a man younger than 35 who had mild COVID-19 (a few samples of this study predate the infection). Cell type and time point are not known.

The chain uses TRBV7-2 and TRBJ1-6; D is unresolved. V was cut by 5 bases and J by 7 bases, with 15 bases left in between. The germline gives CDR1 SGHTA, CDR2 FQGNSA. CDR3 length equals 15 residues. The CDR3 nucleotides read TGTGCCAGCAGCCACCCCCGCTGGGGAAATTCACCCCTCCACTTT. Its translation: CASSHPRWGNSPLHF.

This clonotype was detected only a few times. J is TRBJ2-7 and V is TRBV7-2; the match to TRBD2 covers 10 bases. The V gene end was trimmed by 3 bases and the J gene end by 2 bases; junction bases not matched to a gene: 4. Looked up from germline, CDR1 is SGHTA and CDR2 is FQGNSA. The CDR3 runs 15 residues. The CDR3 here is CASSLTSGGAYEQYV. CDR3 in DNA: TGTGCCAGCAGCTTGACCAGCGGGGGGGCCTACGAGCAGTACGTC.

This clonotype has just a few counts. The chain employs TRBV3-1 and TRBJ2-2, with D hard to call. The length of the CDR3 is 12 residues. CDR1 and CDR2 (germline): LGHDT, YNNKEL (reference sequence). Between the trimmed V and J ends, which lost 1 base and 13 bases, there was a span of 10 bases. The CDR3 nucleotides read TGTGCCAGCAGCCAAGGAGGAACGGGGCTGTTTTTT. Its translation is CASSQGGTGLFF.

This clonotype was detected a few times. J is TRBJ2-1 and V is TRBV5-1, with TRBD1 matching 7 bases. With 10 bases clipped from V and 4 bases from J, the junction kept 11 bases outside the gene matches. CDR1 SGHRS and CDR2 YFSETQ come from the germline V gene. This CDR3 has 14 residues. In nucleotides, the CDR3 is TGCGCCTCCAAAAGGGGGACAGCATACAATGAGCAGTTCTTC. Translated: CASKRGTAYNEQFF. Full variable domain (remainder filled in from reference TRBV5-1 and TRBJ2-1): KAGVTQTPRYLIKTRGQQVTLSCSPISGHRSVSWYQQTPGQGLQFLFEYFSETQRNKGNFPGRFSGRQFSNSRSEMNVSTLELGDSALYLCASKRGTAYNEQFFGPGTRLTVL.

The table lists this clonotype with a few counts. The J gene is TRBJ1-2, the V gene TRBV15; D not resolved. Germline CDR1 is LNHNV and CDR2 is YYDKDF (reference sequence). This CDR3 contains 15 residues. V was clipped by 1 base and J by 5 bases, with 14 bases between them. The CDR3 protein is CATSRALGLGYGYTF. The DNA for the CDR3 is TGTGCCACCAGCAGAGCCCTCGGACTGGGTTATGGCTACACCTTC.

The sample holds a few counts of this clonotype. J is TRBJ1-1 and V is TRBV7-2; D is undetermined. Germline values: CDR1 SGHTA, CDR2 FQGNSA. Trimming pared 1 base from V and 3 bases from J, leaving 12 bases between. CDR3 length equals 15 residues. The CDR3 reads CASSLVLGGHTEAFF. CDR3 nucleotides: TGTGCCAGCAGCTTAGTTTTAGGCGGGCACACTGAAGCTTTCTTT.

This clonotype appeared a single time. J is TRBJ2-7 and V is TRBV6-2 or TRBV6-3; no reliable D call. The CDR3 is 15 residues long. The germline gives CDR1 MNHEY, CDR2 SVGEGT. The V end was cut by 6 bases, the J end by 0 bases, with 15 bases between. This CDR3 reads CASSRPWADSYEQYF. The CDR3 coding sequence is TGTGCCAGCAGCCGCCCCTGGGCAGACTCCTACGAGCAGTACTTC.

The sample holds a few counts of this clonotype. The chain links TRBV6-5 to TRBJ1-5; perhaps TRBD1 as D (5 bases). The CDR3 consists of 14 residues. V lost 6 bases to trimming and J lost 2 bases, with 11 bases between them. Germline values: CDR1 MNHEY, CDR2 SVGAGI. The CDR3 nucleotides read TGTGCCAGCAGGGGGGGAGGGGGCAATCAGCCCCAGCATTTT. This sequence encodes CASRGGGGNQPQHF.

The chain recombines TRBV6-1 with TRBJ1-5; 8 nucleotides align to TRBD1. The CDR3 consists of 17 residues. V shed 5 bases and J 2 bases; nucleotides not matched to a gene: 11. CDR1 and CDR2 (germline): MNHNS, SASEGT. The CDR3 region has the DNA TGTGCCAGCAGTCGTTTACCGACAGGGGTCGGCAATCAGCCCCAGCATTTT. Translating gives CASSRLPTGVGNQPQHF.

This clonotype was seen repeatedly, ten times or more. The rearrangement links TRBV12-3 or TRBV12-4 to TRBJ2-5; the match to TRBD2 covers 8 bases. With V trimmed by 3 bases and J by 3 bases, 9 bases remained unmatched. CDR3 length: 16 residues. The CDR3 coding sequence is TGTGCCAGCAGTTTCAGTGTGCGGGGGGTTAAAGAGACCCAGTACTTC. This gives the protein CASSFSVRGVKETQYF.

J is TRBJ2-1 and V is TRBV12-3 or TRBV12-4; 7 nucleotides align to TRBD1. After removal of 5 bases from V and 10 bases from J, the junction contained 2 bases not matched to a gene. The CDR3 runs to 11 residues. The CDR3 DNA reads as TGTGCCAGCAGTCTGGGACAGGAGCAGTTCTTC. This encodes CASSLGQEQFF.

In its sample, this clonotype was seen a few times. V and J are TRBV20-1 and TRBJ1-4; D call uncertain. The germline gives CDR1 DFQATT, CDR2 SNEGSKA (reference sequence). V gave up 2 bases and J gave up 5 bases, with 9 bases separating them. The CDR3 runs to 13 residues. CDR3 in DNA: TGCAGTGCTAGACAGGACTTCAATGAAAAACTGTTTTTT. It is translated as CSARQDFNEKLFF.

J is TRBJ2-7 and V is TRBV12-3 or TRBV12-4; D gene unclear. V was pared by 9 bases and J by 1 base, with 13 bases between. CDR3 length: 13 amino acids. CDR3 region: CARSLTRSYEQYF. DNA of the CDR3: TGTGCCAGAAGCCTCACACGATCCTACGAGCAGTACTTC.

This clonotype has more than one count but fewer than ten. The gene calls are TRBV6-5 and TRBJ1-3; maybe TRBD1 (5 bases). V lost 0 bases and J lost 5, with 14 bases in between. The CDR3 has 16 residues. The germline V gene encodes CDR1 MNHEY and CDR2 SVGAGI. The CDR3 sequence: CASSYSTSQGRNTIYF. CDR3 coding DNA: TGTGCCAGCAGTTACTCGACTTCTCAGGGACGAAACACCATATATTTT.

This chain connects TRBV4-3 to TRBJ2-3; TRBD2 matches at 9 bases. Germline CDR1 is LGHNA and CDR2 is YSLEER. Trimming at V came to 0 bases and at J to 2 bases, leaving 3 bases not matched to a gene. CDR3 length: 16 residues. The CDR3 protein is CASSQERGGHTDTQYF. The CDR3 DNA reads TGCGCCAGCAGCCAAGAGCGGGGGGGGCACACAGATACGCAGTATTTT.